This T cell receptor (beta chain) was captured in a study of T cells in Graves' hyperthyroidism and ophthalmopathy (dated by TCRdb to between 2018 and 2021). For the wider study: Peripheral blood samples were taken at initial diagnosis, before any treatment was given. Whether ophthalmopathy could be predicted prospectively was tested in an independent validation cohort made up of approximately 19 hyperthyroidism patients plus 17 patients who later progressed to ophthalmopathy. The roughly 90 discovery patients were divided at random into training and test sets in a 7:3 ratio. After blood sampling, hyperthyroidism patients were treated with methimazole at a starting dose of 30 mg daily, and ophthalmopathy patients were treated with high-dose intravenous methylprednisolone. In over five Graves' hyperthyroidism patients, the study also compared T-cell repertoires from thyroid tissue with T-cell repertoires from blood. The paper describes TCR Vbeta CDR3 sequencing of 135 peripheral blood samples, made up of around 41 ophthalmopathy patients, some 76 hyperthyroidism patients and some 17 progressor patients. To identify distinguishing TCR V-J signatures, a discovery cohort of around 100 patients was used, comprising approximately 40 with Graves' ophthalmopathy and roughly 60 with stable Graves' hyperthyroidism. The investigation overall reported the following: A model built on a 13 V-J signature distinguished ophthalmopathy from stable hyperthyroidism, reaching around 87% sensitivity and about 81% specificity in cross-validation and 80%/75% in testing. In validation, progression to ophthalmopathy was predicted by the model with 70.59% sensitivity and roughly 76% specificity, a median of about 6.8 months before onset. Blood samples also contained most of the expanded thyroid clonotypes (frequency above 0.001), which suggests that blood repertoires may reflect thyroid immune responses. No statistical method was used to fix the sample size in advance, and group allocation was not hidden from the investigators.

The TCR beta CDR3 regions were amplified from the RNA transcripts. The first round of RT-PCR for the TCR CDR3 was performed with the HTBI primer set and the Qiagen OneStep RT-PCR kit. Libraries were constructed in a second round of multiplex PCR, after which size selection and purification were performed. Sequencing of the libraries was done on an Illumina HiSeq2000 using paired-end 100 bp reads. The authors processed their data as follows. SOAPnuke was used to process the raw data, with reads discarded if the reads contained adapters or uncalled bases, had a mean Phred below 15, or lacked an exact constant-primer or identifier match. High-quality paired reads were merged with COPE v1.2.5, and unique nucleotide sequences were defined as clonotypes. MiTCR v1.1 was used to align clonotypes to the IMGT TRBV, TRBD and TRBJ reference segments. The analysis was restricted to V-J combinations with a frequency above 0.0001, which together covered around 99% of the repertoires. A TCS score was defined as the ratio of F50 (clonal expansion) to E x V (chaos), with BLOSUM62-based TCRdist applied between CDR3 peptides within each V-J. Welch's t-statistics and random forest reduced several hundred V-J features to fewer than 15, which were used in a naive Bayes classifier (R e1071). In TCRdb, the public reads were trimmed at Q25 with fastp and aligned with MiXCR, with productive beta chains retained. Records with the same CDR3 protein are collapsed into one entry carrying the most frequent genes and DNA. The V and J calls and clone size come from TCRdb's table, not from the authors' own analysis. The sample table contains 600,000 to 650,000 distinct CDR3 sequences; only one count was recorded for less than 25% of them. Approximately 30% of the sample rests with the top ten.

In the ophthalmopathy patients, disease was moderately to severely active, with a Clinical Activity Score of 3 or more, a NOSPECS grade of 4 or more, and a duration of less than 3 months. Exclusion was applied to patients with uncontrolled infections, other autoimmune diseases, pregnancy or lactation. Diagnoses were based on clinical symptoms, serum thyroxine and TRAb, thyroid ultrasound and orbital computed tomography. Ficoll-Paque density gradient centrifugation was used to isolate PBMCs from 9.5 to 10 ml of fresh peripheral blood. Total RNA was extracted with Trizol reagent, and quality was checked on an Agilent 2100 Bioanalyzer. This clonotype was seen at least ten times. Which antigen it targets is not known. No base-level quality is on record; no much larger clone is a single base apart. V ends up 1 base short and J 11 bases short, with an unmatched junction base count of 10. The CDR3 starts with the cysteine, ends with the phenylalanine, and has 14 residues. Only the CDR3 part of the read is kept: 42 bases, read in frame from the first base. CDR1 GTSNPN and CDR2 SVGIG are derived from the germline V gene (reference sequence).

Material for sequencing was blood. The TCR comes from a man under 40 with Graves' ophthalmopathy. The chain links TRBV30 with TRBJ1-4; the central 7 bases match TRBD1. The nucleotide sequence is TGTGCCTGGAGTGGCCCGGGACAGCGCGATAAACTGTTTTTT. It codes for CAWSGPGQRDKLFF.